The following is a T cell receptor (beta chain) sequence with its context. There is no known antigen for this receptor. Qualities for individual bases were not recorded, and no much larger clone is one base off. V is pruned by 3 bases and J by 8 bases, leaving 8 bases of the junction without a gene match. CDR1 and CDR2, looked up from the germline V gene, are KGHDR and SFDVKD. The CDR3, cysteine through phenylalanine, is 14 amino acids long. The retained sequence is limited to the CDR3, 42 bases, with the frame set at the first base. TCRbeta CDR3 regions were amplified from genomic DNA by means of the immunoSEQ Assay, a bias-controlled multiplex PCR. The original methods were these. Nucleated cell counts per sample were estimated from amplification of reference gene primers within the assay. To quantify the absolute abundance of each unique TCRbeta CDR3 rearrangement, sequence reads were collapsed and filtered. Productive Simpson clonality was computed per sample as the square root of Simpson's diversity index over productive rearrangements. TCRdb limited this immuneACCESS table to in-frame rearrangements with V and J called. A share of clones is missing; checked studies link under half to unresolved V genes, and the rest is unexplained. Clonal size and the V and J genes are those of that table, whereas D and trimming came from the DNA. The sample yields about 240,000 clones; roughly 86% were counted once. The ten largest make up around 12% of the sample.

The entry originates in a study of blood T cell repertoires in COVID-19 (TCRdb year 2020). With regard to the full study: Samples covering the acute and convalescent phases of COVID-19 were provided by collaborators in the United States, Italy and Spain. The prospective study material was composed of cDNA or gDNA derived from T cells, B-cell-depleted T cells, or PBMCs. Deeply sampled blood TCRbeta repertoires from subjects exposed to, actively infected with, or recovered from COVID-19 were included in the dataset. The repertoires were made available in a free public database intended to serve as a resource for research on the immune response to SARS-CoV-2. The samples were drawn from two sources: the first 160 participants of the ongoing ImmuneRACE study, and 1,254 subjects contributed by 6 global collaborators. Nearly every sample came with metadata listing a de-identified subject ID, COVID-19 status, age in years and sex. Where available, HLA class I and class II types were obtained from metadata supplied by the sample provider rather than from assay-based typing. Broad study findings and their caveats: The amount of clinical and demographic metadata varied by source and participant and was provided uncurated.

Each collaborating institution followed its own protocols to collect whole blood in K2EDTA tubes. For TCRbeta analysis, collaborators shipped samples in one of three forms: frozen whole blood, isolated PBMCs, or DNA extracted from either of those sample types. The material sequenced was peripheral blood. The V and J genes are TRBV24-1 and TRBJ2-7; TRBD2 lines up with 8 middle nucleotides. This clonotype was obtained from a man older than 75 with acute or convalescent COVID-19. Read as DNA, the sequence is TGTGCCACCAGTGATCAGCGGGGGCCCCTCAAGCAGTACTTC. The encoded protein is CATSDQRGPLKQYF.